The 15 T cell receptor beta chains below all came from one sample that was sequenced in a study of CD8 T cells in Susac syndrome. Roughly 0.45 to 1 ug RNA was reverse transcribed with random hexamers. TCRdb re-analysed the immunoSEQ multiplex PCR reads in MiXCR, keeping a single row per CDR3 protein. This table holds about 210,000 distinct CDR3 sequences, about 94% found once. Input material: CD4+ T cells from PBMCs. These receptors came from a human donor in good health.

The chain joins TRBV6-1 to TRBJ2-1; no clear D gene. CDR3 length equals 14 residues. The germline V gene encodes CDR1 MNHNS and CDR2 SASEGT. Trimming stripped 7 bases from V and 5 bases from J, with 15 bases between. CDR3 nucleotides: TGTGCCAGCACCCTGGGAACGGCCAACAATGAGCAGTTCTTC. It specifies CASTLGTANNEQFF.

The rearrangement joins TRBV29-1 to TRBJ2-3; D is undetermined. V dropped 4 bases and J dropped 6 bases, with 8 bases sitting between them. The CDR3 length is 11 residues. Germline V gene data show CDR1 as SQVTM and CDR2 as ANQGSEA. The CDR3 DNA is TGCAGCGTTGCCCTTCATGATACGCAGTATTTT. It specifies CSVALHDTQYF.

V usage is TRBV5-6 and J usage is TRBJ1-3, with D maybe TRBD1 (5 bases). Germline V gene lookup returns CDR1 SGHDT and CDR2 YYEEEE. This CDR3 is built from 16 residues. V was pared by 3 bases and J by 0 bases, with 13 bases between. CDR3 protein: CASSWMDINSGNTIYF. The CDR3 DNA is TGTGCCAGCAGCTGGATGGACATAAACTCTGGAAACACCATATATTTT.

The genes are TRBV25-1 and TRBJ2-2; a possible D gene is TRBD2 (5 bases). V shed 6 bases and J shed 8 bases, with 22 bases lying between them. The CDR3 has 16 residues. From germline, CDR1 is MGHDK and CDR2 SYGVNS. CDR3 in DNA: TGTGCCAGCAGCCCGCACTATGTTGTGGGAGTAGGGGAGCTGTTTTTT. Amino acids: CASSPHYVVGVGELFF.

This chain links TRBV10-3 with TRBJ1-4, with 9 bases that match TRBD1. CDR3 length: 14 amino acids. The germline V gene has CDR1 ENHRY and CDR2 SYGVKD. With 5 bases clipped from V and 6 bases from J, the junction kept 4 bases outside the gene matches. CDR3 in amino acids: CAISMTGGDEKLFF. CDR3 sequence (DNA): TGTGCCATCAGTATGACAGGGGGTGATGAAAAACTGTTTTTT.

The gene calls are TRBV3-1 and TRBJ2-1; TRBD2 matches at 14 bases. The V gene end was trimmed by 4 bases and the J gene end by 1 base; junction bases not matched to a gene: 3. The CDR3 has 17 residues. Germline CDR1 reads LGHDT; CDR2 reads YNNKEL (reference sequence). CDR3 residues: CASSRLAGGRSYNEQFF. CDR3 nucleotides: TGTGCCAGCAGCCGACTAGCGGGGGGGCGATCCTACAATGAGCAGTTCTTC.

The J gene is TRBJ1-2, the V gene TRBV29-1; D possibly corresponds to TRBD1 (5 bases). Germline V gives CDR1 SQVTM, CDR2 ANQGSEA. The CDR3 has 15 residues. The V end lost 6 bases, the J end lost 4 bases, and 21 bases lay between the germline ends. CDR3 in DNA: TGCAGCGTGGATCCTTCGGGCGGTGGGGGCTATGGCTACACCTTC. Amino acid sequence: CSVDPSGGGGYGYTF.

There are a few counts of this clonotype. The chain is built from TRBV29-1 and TRBJ2-2; D is perhaps TRBD2 (5 bases). This CDR3 comprises 14 residues. Germline lookup yields CDR1 SQVTM and CDR2 ANQGSEA. Trimming took 3 bases from V and 2 from J, leaving 10 bases between them. The CDR3 protein is CSVDGETNTGELFF. DNA of the CDR3: TGCAGCGTTGACGGGGAGACCAACACCGGGGAGCTGTTTTTT.

The chain is built from TRBV5-4 and TRBJ1-2; D is uncertain. The CDR3 length is 14 residues. The V gene's germline CDR1 is SGHNT and CDR2 YYREEE (reference sequence). With 0 bases removed from V and 2 bases from J, the gap between germline ends came to 8 bases. DNA for the CDR3: TGTGCCAGCAGCTTGGAGCCAGTCAACTATGGCTACACCTTC. Amino acid sequence: CASSLEPVNYGYTF.

The V gene is TRBV6-6, the J gene TRBJ2-3; the match to TRBD1 covers 8 bases. This CDR3 contains 14 residues. V shed 4 bases and J 3 bases; nucleotides not matched to a gene: 3. Germline V gene sequence: CDR1 MNHNY, CDR2 SVGAGI (reference sequence). The CDR3 region is CASSSGQGTDTQYF. CDR3 DNA sequence: TGTGCCAGCAGTTCTGGACAGGGAACAGATACGCAGTATTTT.

The V and J genes are TRBV2 and TRBJ2-2; D remains unclear. The CDR3 runs 12 residues. Germline CDR1 is SNHLY and CDR2 is FYNNEI. V shed 4 bases and J shed 8 bases, with 8 bases lying between them. The CDR3 reads CASSVGRGELFF. In nucleotides, the CDR3 is TGTGCCAGCAGTGTAGGCAGGGGGGAGCTGTTTTTT.

V usage is TRBV11-2 and J usage is TRBJ2-6; 10 bases are a match to TRBD1. The CDR3 runs to 18 residues. From germline, CDR1 is SGHAT and CDR2 FQNNGV. The V segment lost 4 bases and the J segment 4 bases; nucleotides outside the gene matches: 10. The CDR3 DNA follows: TGTGCCAGCAGCTGGGGGACAGGGGTTCCGGTGGGGGCCAACGTCCTGACTTTC. It encodes CASSWGTGVPVGANVLTF.

The chain has TRBV13 and TRBJ2-7; TRBD1 agrees at 7 bases. Germline lookup yields CDR1 PRHDT and CDR2 FYEKMQ (reference sequence). The CDR3 consists of 14 residues. Trimming removed 5 bases from V and 3 bases from J; junction bases left unmatched: 7. The DNA of the CDR3 is TGTGCCAGCAGCATCGGGACAGTTGACTACGAGCAGTACTTC. Translated, it gives CASSIGTVDYEQYF.

The V call is TRBV6-2 or TRBV6-3, the J call TRBJ2-7; TRBD1 might be the D (6 bases). CDR1 is MNHEY, CDR2 SVGEGT, per germline. With 6 bases removed from V and 5 bases from J, the gap between germline ends came to 20 bases. There are 15 residues in the CDR3. This CDR3 reads CASSPGQTAVDEQYV. CDR3 in DNA: TGTGCCAGCAGCCCTGGACAGACCGCGGTGGACGAGCAGTACGTC.

The chain carries TRBV6-5 and TRBJ1-1; 7 positions agree with TRBD1. This CDR3 contains 15 residues. Per germline, CDR1 MNHEY and CDR2 SVGAGI. Trimming at V came to 2 bases and at J to 10 bases, leaving 13 bases not matched to a gene. The DNA for the CDR3 is TGTGCCAGCAGTTACCAGTTTCTACAGGGGATGGGAGCTTTCTTT. Protein product: CASSYQFLQGMGAFF.